This T cell receptor (beta chain) was retrieved from a study of CD8 T cell repertoires and HIV-1 epitope variants. Study-level background: T cells were stimulated with Twenty-five Gag and Nef peptides separately. Controls were a CMV, EBV and flu pool, Ebola AY9, and no peptide.

Survey-depth immunoSEQ sequencing covered TCR beta CDR3 regions. Data came from immunoSEQ multiplex PCR; TCRdb stores just in-frame clones and leaves some out. The sample includes roughly 2,400 clones, almost 75% of them seen just once. Study findings and constraints: Six of nine antigen-specific clonotypes appeared cross-reactive to autologous or escape variants.

With regard to this clone: The antigen is not known.

The V end was cut by 2 bases, the J end by 9 bases, with 14 bases between. The V gene's germline CDR1 is SEHNR and CDR2 FQNEAQ (reference sequence). CDR3 length: 14 amino acids. Sequencing was performed on cultured CD8+ T cells derived from PBMCs. This receptor was taken from a male donor with HIV. The chain is built from TRBV7-9 and TRBJ2-1; D call uncertain. CDR3 sequence: CASSLFPYDSEQFF. The CDR3 DNA is TGTGCCAGCAGCTTATTCCCATACGATAGTGAGCAGTTCTTC.